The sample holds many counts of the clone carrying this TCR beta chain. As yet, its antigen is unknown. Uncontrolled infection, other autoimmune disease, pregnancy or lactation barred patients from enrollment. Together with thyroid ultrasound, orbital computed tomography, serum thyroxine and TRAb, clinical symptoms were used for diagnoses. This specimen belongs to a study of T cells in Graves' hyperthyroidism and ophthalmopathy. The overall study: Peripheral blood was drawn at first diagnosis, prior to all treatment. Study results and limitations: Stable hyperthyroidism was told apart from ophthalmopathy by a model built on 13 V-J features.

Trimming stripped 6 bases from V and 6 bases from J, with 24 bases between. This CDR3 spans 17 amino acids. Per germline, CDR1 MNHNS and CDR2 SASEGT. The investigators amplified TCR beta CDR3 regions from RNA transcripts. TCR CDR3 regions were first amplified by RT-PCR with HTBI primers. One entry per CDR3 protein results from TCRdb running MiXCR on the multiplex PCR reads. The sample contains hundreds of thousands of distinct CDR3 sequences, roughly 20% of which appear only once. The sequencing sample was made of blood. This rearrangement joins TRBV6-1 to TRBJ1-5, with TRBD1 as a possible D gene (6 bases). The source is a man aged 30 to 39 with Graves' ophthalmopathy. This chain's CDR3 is CASRPSSLDSLVQPQHF. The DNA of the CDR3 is TGTGCCAGCAGGCCCAGCAGCTTGGACAGCCTTGTTCAGCCCCAGCATTTT.